This entry concerns a single TCR beta chain. This sample was included in a study of human T cells and chemical hapten exposure. Looking at the study overall: Patients, largely female, had alopecia areata, totalis or universalis.

Germline assignment: CDR1 SGHVS and CDR2 FQNEAQ. There are 14 residues in the CDR3. V was clipped by 4 bases and J by 1 base, with 8 bases between them. Using its own MiXCR run on the RACE reads, TCRdb lists one record per CDR3 protein. The table has roughly 140,000 distinct CDR3 sequences, about 12% seen once. Stated time point: patch test 2, 6 weeks after DPC sensitization. Described treatment: therapeutic diphenylcyclopropenone sensitization with weekly scalp DPC. Donation of samples came from alopecia patients who were 18 to 70 years old and suitable for DPC. This sample comprised whole blood, obtained in connection with sensitization to the hapten diphenylcyclopropenone (DPC). This chain links TRBV7-8 with TRBJ1-5; weak D call: TRBD1 (6 bases). This receptor was taken from a woman aged 45-65 years with alopecia areata. Some clones in this sample may be carry-over from other donors' samples. The CDR3 here is CASSSQGSNQPQHF. The CDR3 DNA follows: TGTGCCAGCAGCTCACAGGGAAGCAATCAGCCCCAGCATTTT.